At least ten counts were recorded for the clone carrying this T cell receptor beta chain. The source of the sample is a study of CD4 and CD8 cells across lung adenocarcinoma regions. Per germline, CDR1 MGHDK and CDR2 SYGVNS. The CDR3 consists of 16 residues. With V trimmed by 6 bases and J by 3 bases, 7 bases remained unmatched. Each CDR3 protein is one row after TCRdb ran MiXCR on the PCR reads. Of around 15,000 distinct CDR3 sequences in the sample, about 48% were seen once. The rearrangement links TRBV25-1 to TRBJ2-1, with 11 bases matching TRBD2. The sequence derives from a male donor with lung adenocarcinoma. The CD4 and CD8 labels of this study may be unreliable. Sequences were obtained from CD4+ T cells from the center of a lung tumor. CDR3 nucleotides: TGTGCCAGCAGGGGTGAGACTAGCGGGAACTACAATGAGCAGTTCTTC. Encoded protein: CASRGETSGNYNEQFF.